The table lists the clone carrying this TCR beta chain with many counts. The authors extracted total RNA from unfractionated whole blood. Authors' processing steps: TCR counts had a median of about 100,000 per sample and spanned about 23,224 to 690,600. One entry per CDR3 protein, called by TCRdb with MiXCR from the 5' RACE reads. TCRdb's processing, not the study's, gives the V and J calls here. The data show 120,000 to 150,000 distinct CDR3 sequences, around 4% seen once. The sample originates from a study of human T cells and chemical hapten exposure. The CDR3 consists of 16 residues. The germline V gene has CDR1 SGHTA and CDR2 FQGTGA. The V end lost 3 bases, the J end lost 2 bases, and 14 bases lay between the germline ends.

The chain uses TRBV7-3 and TRBJ2-1; D assignment may be TRBD1 or TRBD2 (5 bases each). The sequence came from a female donor in good health. The DNA of the CDR3 is TGTGCCAGCAGCTTCAACCTGGGGGAGACCTACAATGAGCAGTTCTTC. It yields the protein CASSFNLGETYNEQFF.